One T cell receptor (beta chain) is described in this entry. Its antigen is not identified. The data belong to a study of T cell responses to AZD1222 COVID-19 vaccine. The method was immunoSEQ multiplex PCR; TCRdb's version includes in-frame clones alone and lacks a portion of them. The data hold roughly 180,000 clones, with approximately 90% observed a single time. Study observations and caveats: AZD1222 recipients seropositive at baseline numbered only six or seven.

V lost 6 bases, J lost 1 base, and 11 bases lay in between. CDR1 is SGHDN, CDR2 FVKESK, per germline. The CDR3 sequence is 14 residues long. The V and J genes are TRBV14 and TRBJ2-3; D is perhaps TRBD2 (5 bases). Sequencing used peripheral blood, obtained 28 days after the second AZD1222 dose. The sequence was collected from an adult who received the AZD1222 COVID-19 vaccine. CDR3 DNA: TGTGCCAGCAGGCTAGGAGGAGGCACAGATACGCAGTATTTT. Its translation is CASRLGGGTDTQYF.